This is a list of T cell receptor beta chains from one sample in a study of blood T cell repertoires in COVID-19. Produced via immunoSEQ multiplex PCR; TCRdb's table is partial and in-frame only. The sample gives 200,000 to 300,000 clones, around four fifths of which show up once; roughly 4.7% is in the top ten. Sequences were obtained from peripheral blood. Receptors originate from a woman aged 70-85 years with acute or convalescent COVID-19. The CDR3 runs from the conserved cysteine through the conserved F or W. Each record gives: CDR3 length, V gene, J gene, D gene, clone size, CDR3 protein, CDR3 DNA. A D gene is named only where the DNA matches it firmly. Expanded clones get a size class; other rows say once, few or many, or leave the size out.

14	TRBV3-1/TRBV3-2	TRBJ2-6	.	.	CASNHKSGANVLTF	TGTGCCAGCAACCACAAATCTGGGGCCAACGTCCTGACTTTC
14	TRBV6-5	TRBJ2-7	.	.	CASRSRVASYEQYF	TGTGCCAGCAGATCCCGGGTCGCCTCCTACGAGCAGTACTTC
14	TRBV29-1	TRBJ1-3	.	.	CSVLKGDSGNTIYF	TGCAGCGTTCTGAAGGGGGACTCTGGAAACACCATATATTTT
15	TRBV3-1/TRBV3-2	TRBJ1-1	.	.	CASSQDAGPRSEAFF	TGTGCCAGCAGCCAAGATGCAGGGCCCCGGTCTGAAGCTTTCTTT
13	TRBV7-2	TRBJ1-5	.	few	CASSRDINQPQHF	TGTGCCAGCAGCAGGGACATAAATCAGCCCCAGCATTTT
16	TRBV5-1	TRBJ2-5	TRBD2	.	CASSPGTSGSLETQYF	TGCGCCAGCAGCCCTGGGACTAGCGGGAGTCTAGAGACCCAGTACTTC
13	TRBV7-8	TRBJ1-2	.	.	CASSLGREFGYTF	TGTGCCAGCAGCTTAGGAAGAGAGTTTGGCTACACCTTC
14	TRBV5-6	TRBJ2-7	.	.	CASSFTESSYEQYF	TGTGCCAGCAGCTTTACAGAAAGCTCCTACGAGCAGTACTTC
18	TRBV4-3	TRBJ2-1	TRBD2	.	CASSPRGSGGLSYNEQFF	TGCGCCAGCAGCCCCCGGGGTAGCGGGGGGCTTTCCTACAATGAGCAGTTCTTC
14	TRBV18	TRBJ2-5	.	.	CASSRPGSQGTQYF	TGTGCCAGCTCACGACCCGGTTCTCAGGGGACCCAGTACTTC
15	TRBV6-2/TRBV6-3	TRBJ1-6	TRBD1	.	CASSPGTGANSPLHF	TGTGCCAGCAGCCCTGGGACAGGGGCTAATTCACCCCTCCACTTT
13	TRBV19	TRBJ1-2	.	.	CASSITGIGGYTF	TGTGCCAGTAGTATAACAGGGATAGGTGGCTACACCTTC
16	TRBV7-8	TRBJ2-1	.	.	CASSFSTGNSYNEQFF	TGTGCCAGCAGCTTTAGTACCGGGAACTCCTACAATGAGCAGTTCTTC
14	TRBV30	TRBJ1-5	.	once	CAWSWGVGNQPQHF	TGTGCCTGGAGCTGGGGAGTCGGCAATCAGCCCCAGCATTTT
13	TRBV12-3/TRBV12-4	TRBJ1-2	.	.	CASRVDSSYGYTF	TGTGCCAGCAGGGTTGACAGCTCCTATGGCTACACCTTC
15	TRBV19	TRBJ2-2	.	.	CASSLRHMNTGELFF	TGTGCCAGTAGTCTCAGACACATGAACACCGGGGAGCTGTTTTTT
13	TRBV29-1	TRBJ2-5	.	.	CSAKDSSQETQYF	TGCAGCGCGAAGGACAGTTCTCAAGAGACCCAGTACTTC
15	TRBV27	TRBJ1-5	TRBD1	once	CASSSPTGGNQPQHF	TGTGCCAGCAGTTCACCTACAGGGGGCAATCAGCCCCAGCATTTT
18	TRBV5-1	TRBJ2-1	.	.	CASSLGLVPASSYNEQFF	TGCGCCAGCAGCTTGGGACTAGTACCCGCTAGCTCCTACAATGAGCAGTTCTTC
16	TRBV5-1	TRBJ1-4	.	once	CASSLQFAGRNEKLFF	TGCGCCAGCAGCTTGCAATTTGCGGGGCGTAATGAAAAACTGTTTTTT
15	TRBV6-5	TRBJ1-6	.	.	CASSYWSGLDSPLHF	TGTGCCAGCAGTTACTGGTCAGGCCTTGATTCACCCCTCCACTTT
16	TRBV7-8	TRBJ2-1	TRBD2	.	CASSLAESGGYNEQFF	TGTGCCAGCAGCTTAGCGGAAAGCGGGGGGTACAATGAGCAGTTCTTC
15	TRBV7-9	TRBJ1-2	TRBD1	.	CASSYETGGFSGYTF	TGTGCCAGCAGCTACGAGACAGGGGGGTTCTCTGGCTACACCTTC
13	TRBV30	TRBJ1-6	.	.	CAWSGGPGSPLHF	TGTGCCTGGAGTGGGGGTCCGGGATCACCCCTCCACTTT
16	TRBV5-1	TRBJ2-3	TRBD2	.	CASSSGLAGEEDTQYF	TGCGCCAGCAGCTCCGGACTAGCGGGGGAAGAAGATACGCAGTATTTT
16	TRBV5-1	TRBJ1-1	.	once	CASSPEGGAMNTEAFF	TGCGCCAGCAGCCCGGAGGGGGGGGCAATGAACACTGAAGCTTTCTTT
15	TRBV6-5	TRBJ1-5	TRBD1	.	CASSYSQGASQPQHF	TGTGCCAGCAGTTACTCCCAGGGGGCATCTCAGCCCCAGCATTTT
17	TRBV5-4	TRBJ2-1	TRBD2	.	CASSQGLGGVTYNEQFF	TGTGCCAGCAGCCAGGGACTAGGGGGGGTTACCTACAATGAGCAGTTCTTC
16	TRBV6-6	TRBJ2-7	TRBD2	.	CASSYFSGGTTYEQYF	TGTGCCAGCAGTTACTTTAGCGGGGGGACCACCTACGAGCAGTACTTC
15	TRBV3-1/TRBV3-2	TRBJ1-2	TRBD1	.	CASSHGTGRNYGYTF	TGTGCCAGCAGCCACGGGACAGGGAGAAACTATGGCTACACCTTC
15	TRBV5-4	TRBJ2-3	.	.	CASSLAGMRTDTQYF	TGTGCCAGCAGCTTGGCAGGGATGCGGACAGATACGCAGTATTTT
16	TRBV18	TRBJ1-2	.	.	CASSLNMDSRGNGYTF	TGTGCCAGCTCACTGAACATGGACAGCCGCGGAAATGGCTACACCTTC
15	TRBV4-2	TRBJ1-4	.	many	CASSQSSSTNEKLFF	TGTGCCAGCAGCCAATCCAGTTCAACTAATGAAAAACTGTTTTTT
18	TRBV10-3	TRBJ2-1	.	.	CAISSGTHSTSSYNEQFF	TGTGCCATCAGCTCCGGGACACACTCGACGAGCTCCTACAATGAGCAGTTCTTC
15	TRBV9	TRBJ1-6	TRBD1	.	CASSLRTGNNSPLHF	TGTGCCAGCAGCCTGAGGACAGGGAACAATTCACCCCTCCACTTT
15	TRBV30	TRBJ2-1	TRBD2	.	CAWGTSGGPYNEQFF	TGTGCCTGGGGGACTAGCGGGGGGCCATACAATGAGCAGTTCTTC
17	TRBV19	TRBJ2-2	.	.	CASKPKSGTLNTGELFF	TGTGCCAGTAAGCCTAAATCCGGGACACTAAACACCGGGGAGCTGTTTTTT
15	TRBV5-5	TRBJ2-3	TRBD1	.	CASRDYRGRADTQYF	TGTGCCAGCAGAGATTACAGGGGTCGGGCAGATACGCAGTATTTT
14	TRBV7-8	TRBJ1-4	.	.	CASSVTATNEKLFF	TGTGCCAGCAGCGTGACAGCAACTAATGAAAAACTGTTTTTT
15	TRBV10-3	TRBJ1-4	TRBD1	.	CAISESGGLSEKLFF	TGTGCCATCAGTGAATCAGGGGGATTAAGTGAAAAACTGTTTTTT
14	TRBV28	TRBJ1-4	.	.	CASSQGGANEKLFF	TGTGCCAGCAGCCAAGGGGGTGCTAATGAAAAACTGTTTTTT
13	TRBV5-5	TRBJ2-1	.	.	CASSLAGGNEQFF	TGTGCCAGCAGCTTGGCCGGAGGGAATGAGCAGTTCTTC
12	TRBV9	TRBJ1-3	TRBD1	.	CASSVTGEHIYF	TGTGCCAGCAGCGTAACAGGGGAACACATATATTTT
12	TRBV14	TRBJ1-4	.	once	CASSQGHEKLFF	TGTGCCAGCAGCCAAGGACACGAAAAACTGTTTTTT
15	TRBV11-2	TRBJ2-2	TRBD2	.	CASKRSGEDTGELFF	TGTGCCAGCAAGAGGAGCGGGGAGGACACCGGGGAGCTGTTTTTT
16	TRBV18	TRBJ1-3	.	.	CASSPTTANSGNTIYF	TGTGCCAGCTCACCAACCACAGCCAACTCCGGAAACACCATATATTTT
13	TRBV10-3	TRBJ1-1	.	once	CAGSQVMNTEAFF	TGTGCCGGCTCACAGGTGATGAACACTGAAGCTTTCTTT
14	TRBV30	TRBJ1-2	TRBD1	.	CAWRDQGGNYGYTF	TGTGCCTGGAGGGATCAGGGGGGAAACTATGGCTACACCTTC
14	TRBV7-9	TRBJ1-2	.	.	CASSLGQSNYGYTF	TGTGCCAGCAGCTTAGGACAGTCCAACTATGGCTACACCTTC
16	TRBV3-1/TRBV3-2	TRBJ2-1	.	.	CASSQYQGLSYNEQFF	TGTGCCAGCAGCCAGTACCAGGGACTTTCCTACAATGAGCAGTTCTTC
14	TRBV7-2	TRBJ1-5	.	.	CASSLSGLMQPQHF	TGTGCCAGCAGCTTGTCCGGGTTAATGCAGCCCCAGCATTTT
14	TRBV6-5	TRBJ2-3	TRBD2	.	CASSGGSYTDTQYF	TGTGCCAGCTCCGGGGGGTCTTACACAGATACGCAGTATTTT
15	TRBV5-1	TRBJ2-7	.	.	CASSLGGREAYEQYF	TGCGCCAGCAGCCTCGGCGGCAGGGAGGCCTACGAGCAGTACTTC
15	TRBV5-8	TRBJ1-5	TRBD1	.	CASSLGQGTNQPQHF	TGTGCCAGCAGCCTGGGACAGGGGACGAATCAGCCCCAGCATTTT
13	TRBV3-1/TRBV3-2	TRBJ1-4	.	.	CASRGATNEKLFF	TGTGCCAGCAGAGGGGCAACTAATGAAAAACTGTTTTTT